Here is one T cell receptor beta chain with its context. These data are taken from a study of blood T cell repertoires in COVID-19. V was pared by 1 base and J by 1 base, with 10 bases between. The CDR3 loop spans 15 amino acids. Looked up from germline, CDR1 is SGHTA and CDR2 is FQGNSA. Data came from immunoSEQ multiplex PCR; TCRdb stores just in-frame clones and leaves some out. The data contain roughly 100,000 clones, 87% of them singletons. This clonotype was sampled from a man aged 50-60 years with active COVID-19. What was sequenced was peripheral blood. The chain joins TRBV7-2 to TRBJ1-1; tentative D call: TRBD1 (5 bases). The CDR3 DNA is TGTGCCAGCAGCTTAGAGGGGATAGGGAACACTGAAGCTTTCTTT. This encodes CASSLEGIGNTEAFF.